This T cell receptor beta chain stems from a study of shared clonotypes between healthy human individuals. Concerning this clone itself: Its cognate antigen is unknown.

Study results and caveats: In a handful of donors, around 5% of naive CD4 clonotypes appeared in common.

Germline values: CDR1 SQVTM, CDR2 ANQGSEA. V dropped 7 bases and J dropped 8; count of bases not matched to a gene: 12. The CDR3 has 14 amino acids. In the sorted-subset replicate PCRs, 150 to 250 ng DNA, some 30,000 T cell genomes, was used. As processed by the authors: Quality scores were absent from the junction-only immunoSEQ sequences, so filtering differed. Sequencing used immunoSEQ multiplex PCR; TCRdb keeps in-frame clones, though not all of them. From that table come the V and J calls and clone size; the DNA was used to work out D and trimming. The profile shows roughly 2.5 million clones, around 90% of them singletons.

The chain combines TRBV29-1 with TRBJ2-4, with TRBD2 matching 9 bases. The receptor was derived from a man aged 18 to 30 in good health. Sample: naive CD4+ T cells sorted from blood. The sample's subset: CD45RA+ positively selected. The CDR3 here is CSGVAGAVGDIQYF. CDR3 DNA: TGCAGCGGGGTAGCGGGAGCCGTGGGTGACATTCAGTACTTC.